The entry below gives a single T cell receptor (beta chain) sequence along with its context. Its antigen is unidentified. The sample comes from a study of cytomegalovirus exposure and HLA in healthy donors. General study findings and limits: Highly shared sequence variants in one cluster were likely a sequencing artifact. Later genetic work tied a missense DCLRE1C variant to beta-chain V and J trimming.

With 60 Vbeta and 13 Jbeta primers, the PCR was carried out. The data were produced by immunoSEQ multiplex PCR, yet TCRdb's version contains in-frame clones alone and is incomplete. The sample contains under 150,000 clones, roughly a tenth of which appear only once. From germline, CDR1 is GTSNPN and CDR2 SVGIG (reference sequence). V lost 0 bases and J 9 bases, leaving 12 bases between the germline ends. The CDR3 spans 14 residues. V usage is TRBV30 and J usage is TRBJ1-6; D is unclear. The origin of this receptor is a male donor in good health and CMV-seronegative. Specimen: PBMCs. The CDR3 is CAWSVQATGSPLHF. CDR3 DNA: TGTGCCTGGAGTGTTCAGGCCACCGGTTCACCCCTCCACTTT.